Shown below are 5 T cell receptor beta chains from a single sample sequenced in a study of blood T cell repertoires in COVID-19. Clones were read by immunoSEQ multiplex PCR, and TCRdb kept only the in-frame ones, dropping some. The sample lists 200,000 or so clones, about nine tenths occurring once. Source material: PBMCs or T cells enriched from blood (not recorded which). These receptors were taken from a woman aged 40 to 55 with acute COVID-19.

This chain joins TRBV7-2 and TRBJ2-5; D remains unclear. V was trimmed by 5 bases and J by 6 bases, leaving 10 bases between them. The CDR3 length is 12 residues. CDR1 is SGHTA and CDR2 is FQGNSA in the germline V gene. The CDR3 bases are TGTGCCAGCAGCGTTGGCCCCCAGACCCAGTACTTC. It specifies CASSVGPQTQYF.

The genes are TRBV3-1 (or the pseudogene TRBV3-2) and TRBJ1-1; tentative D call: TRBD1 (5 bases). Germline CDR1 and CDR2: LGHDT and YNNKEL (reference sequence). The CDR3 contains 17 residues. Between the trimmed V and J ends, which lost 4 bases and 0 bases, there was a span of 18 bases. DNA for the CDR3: TGTGCCAGCAGCCCCCAGGTCAGGGCTGCAATGAACACTGAAGCTTTCTTT. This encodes CASSPQVRAAMNTEAFF.

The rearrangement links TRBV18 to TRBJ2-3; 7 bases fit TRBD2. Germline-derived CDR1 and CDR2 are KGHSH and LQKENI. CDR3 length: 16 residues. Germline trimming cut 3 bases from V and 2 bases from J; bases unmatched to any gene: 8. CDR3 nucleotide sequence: TGTGCCAGCTCACCCTGGGGACTATTCACCACAGATACGCAGTATTTT. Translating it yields CASSPWGLFTTDTQYF. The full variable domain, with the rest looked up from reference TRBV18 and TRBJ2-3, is NAGVMQNPRHLVRRRGQEARLRCSPMKGHSHVYWYRQLPEEGLKFMVYLQKENIIDESGMPKERFSAEFPKEGPSILRIQQVVRGDSAAYFCASSPWGLFTTDTQYFGPGTRLTVL.

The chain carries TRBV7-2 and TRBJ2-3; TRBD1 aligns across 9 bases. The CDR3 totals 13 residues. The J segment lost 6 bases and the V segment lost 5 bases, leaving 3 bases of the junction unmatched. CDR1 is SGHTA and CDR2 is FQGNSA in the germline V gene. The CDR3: CASSPQGADTQYF. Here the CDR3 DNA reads TGTGCCAGCAGCCCACAGGGGGCTGATACGCAGTATTTT.

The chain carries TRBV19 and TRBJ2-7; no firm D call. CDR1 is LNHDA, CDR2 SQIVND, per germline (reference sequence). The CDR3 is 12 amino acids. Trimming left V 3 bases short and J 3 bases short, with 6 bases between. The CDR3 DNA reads TGTGCCAGTAGTATCGCCAGCTACGAGCAGTACTTC. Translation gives CASSIASYEQYF. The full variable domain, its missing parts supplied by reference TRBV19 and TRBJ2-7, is DGGITQSPKYLFRKEGQNVTLSCEQNLNHDAMYWYRQDPGQGLRLIYYSQIVNDFQKGDIAEGYSVSREKKESFPLTVTSAQKNPTAFYLCASSIASYEQYFGPGTRLTVT.